Sequencing of this TCR beta chain was carried out in a study of shared clonotypes between healthy human individuals. General observations from the study: Expectations were that clonotype sharing among donors would be affected by sequencing depth.

About this clone itself: Its antigen is not identified.

Every unsorted PBMC PCR replicate was loaded with 250 to 300 ng DNA, about 30,000 T cell genomes. Per the original methods: Filtering differed since immunoSEQ provided only junctions, with no quality scores. Assay: immunoSEQ multiplex PCR; the TCRdb copy retains only in-frame clones and omits some. D and trimming come from the DNA, and the V and J calls and clone size come from that table. The data contain about 500,000 clones, roughly three quarters of them singletons. The junction had 5 bases not matched to a gene; V was cut back by 3 bases and J by 5 bases. Looked up from germline, CDR1 is SNHLY and CDR2 is FYNNEI. This CDR3 is 15 amino acids long.

Sequencing was done on a sample of PBMCs. The chain couples TRBV2 to TRBJ2-1; 9 bases are shared with TRBD2. This sequence originates from a middle-aged woman in good health. Some clones in this sample may be carry-over from other donors' samples. The CDR3 reads CASSDPGLADNEQFF. Written as DNA, the CDR3 is TGTGCCAGCAGTGACCCGGGACTAGCCGACAATGAGCAGTTCTTC.